The sequence of this T cell receptor (beta chain) was determined in a study of T cells in Graves' hyperthyroidism and ophthalmopathy. This clonotype was found a few times. V lost 4 bases and J lost 0, with 10 bases in between. The CDR3 has 16 residues. Germline lookup yields CDR1 MNHEY and CDR2 SVGEGT. TCR beta CDR3 sequences were amplified from RNA transcripts. The TCR CDR3 first-round RT-PCR relied on the HTBI primer set. TCRdb re-called the multiplex PCR reads through MiXCR, storing one row per CDR3 protein. This sample has tens of thousands of distinct CDR3 sequences, with roughly 49% found just once. Orbital computed tomography, thyroid ultrasound, serum thyroxine and TRAb, and clinical symptoms together informed the diagnoses.

The TCR was taken from a woman in her fifties or sixties with Graves' hyperthyroidism. J is TRBJ2-6 and V is TRBV6-2 or TRBV6-3; possibly TRBD1 or TRBD2 for D (5 bases each). The sample comprised peripheral blood or thyroid tissue (not recorded which). CDR3 protein: CASSSGRLSGANVLTF. CDR3 nucleotide sequence: TGTGCCAGCAGTTCGGGACGGCTCTCTGGGGCCAACGTCCTGACTTTC.